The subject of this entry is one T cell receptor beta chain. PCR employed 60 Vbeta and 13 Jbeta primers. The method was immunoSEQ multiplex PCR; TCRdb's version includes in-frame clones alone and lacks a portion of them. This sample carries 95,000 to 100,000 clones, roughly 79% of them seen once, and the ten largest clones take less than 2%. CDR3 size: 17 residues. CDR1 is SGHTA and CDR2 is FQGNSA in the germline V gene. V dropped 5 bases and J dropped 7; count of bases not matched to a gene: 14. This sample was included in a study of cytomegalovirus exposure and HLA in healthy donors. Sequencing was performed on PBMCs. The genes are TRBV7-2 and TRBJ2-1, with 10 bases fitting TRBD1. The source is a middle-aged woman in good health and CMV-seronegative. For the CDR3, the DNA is TGTGCCAGCAGCCGCCCCTTCGGGACAGGGGATAGGAATGAGCAGTTCTTC. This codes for CASSRPFGTGDRNEQFF. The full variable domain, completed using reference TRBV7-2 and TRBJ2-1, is GAGVSQSPSNKVTEKGKDVELRCDPISGHTALYWYRQSLGQGLEFLIYFQGNSAPDKSGLPSDRFSAERTGGSVSTLTIQRTQQEDSAVYLCASSRPFGTGDRNEQFFGPGTRLTVL.